This T cell receptor beta chain was obtained from a study of T cells in Graves' hyperthyroidism and ophthalmopathy. This clonotype showed up many times. The source material, RNA transcripts, was used to amplify TCR beta CDR3 regions. First-round RT-PCR with HTBI primers amplified the TCR CDR3 region. TCRdb redid the calling of the multiplex PCR reads with MiXCR, one entry per CDR3 protein. The sample lists approximately 610,000 distinct CDR3 sequences, 16% occurring once. This receptor was identified in a woman younger than 30 with Graves' hyperthyroidism. Sample: blood.

The CDR3: CASSLRSGQPQHF. As DNA, the CDR3 is TGTGCCAGCAGCTTGAGATCCGGGCAGCCCCAGCATTTT. This chain connects TRBV5-5 to TRBJ1-5; D is undetermined. There are 13 residues in the CDR3. Germline V gene data show CDR1 as SGHKS and CDR2 as YYEKEE (reference sequence). The V and J ends lost 1 base and 7 bases respectively, with 9 bases between them.